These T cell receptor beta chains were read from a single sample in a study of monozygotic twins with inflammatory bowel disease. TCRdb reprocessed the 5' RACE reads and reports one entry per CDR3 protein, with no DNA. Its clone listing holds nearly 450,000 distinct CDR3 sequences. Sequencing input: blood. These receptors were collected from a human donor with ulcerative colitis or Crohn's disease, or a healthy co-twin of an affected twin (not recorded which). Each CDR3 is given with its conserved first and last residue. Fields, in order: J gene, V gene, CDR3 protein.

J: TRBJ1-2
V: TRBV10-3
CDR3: CAISEIGHPKGGYTF

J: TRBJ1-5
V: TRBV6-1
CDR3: CATQGIGRPQHF

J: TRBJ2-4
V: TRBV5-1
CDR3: CASSLVGGETMQYF

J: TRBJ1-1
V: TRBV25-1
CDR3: CASSEGIPNTEAFF

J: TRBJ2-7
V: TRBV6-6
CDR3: CASSQRTAYEQYF

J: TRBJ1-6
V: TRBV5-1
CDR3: CASSLSPGQGPLHF

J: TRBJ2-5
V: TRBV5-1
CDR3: CASSRGQQETQYF

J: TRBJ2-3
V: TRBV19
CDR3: CASSMGLAGSSTDTQYF

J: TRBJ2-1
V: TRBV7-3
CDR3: CASSRISGDPPSSYNEQFF

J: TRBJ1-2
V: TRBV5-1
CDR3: CASSLGQNTGTVRGYTF

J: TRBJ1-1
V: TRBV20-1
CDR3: CSARSSVDIRGAEAFF

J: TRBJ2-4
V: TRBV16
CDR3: CASSQWGQGNMQYF

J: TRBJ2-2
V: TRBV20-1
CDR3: CSARGQGSSNTGELFF

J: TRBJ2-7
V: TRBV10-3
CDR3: CAISGDGDEQYF

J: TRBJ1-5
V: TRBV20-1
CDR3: CSAREEGQGGNQPQHF

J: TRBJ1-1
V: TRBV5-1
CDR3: CASSLADRQNTEAFF

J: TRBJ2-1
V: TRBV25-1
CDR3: CASRRTSGAYEQFF

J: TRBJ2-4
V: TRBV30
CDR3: CAWSVRQPGDIQYF

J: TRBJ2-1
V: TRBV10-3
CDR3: CAIRSGGDYNEQFF

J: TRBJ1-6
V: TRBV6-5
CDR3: CASSYSGDWDNSPLHF

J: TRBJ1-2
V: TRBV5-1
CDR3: CASSLVGVGPDYGYTF

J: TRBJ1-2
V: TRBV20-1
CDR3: CSAPKTGYGYTF

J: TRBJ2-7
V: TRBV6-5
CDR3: CASSRLKSDEQYF

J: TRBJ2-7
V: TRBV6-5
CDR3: CASSYLDGAWEQYF

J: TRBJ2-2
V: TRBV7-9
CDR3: CASSLEWNTGELFF

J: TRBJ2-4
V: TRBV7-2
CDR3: CASSLATGGSIQYF

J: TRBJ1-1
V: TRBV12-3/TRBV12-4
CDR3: CASSPLGTEAFF

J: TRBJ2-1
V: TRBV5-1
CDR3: CASSEGGLALKEQFF

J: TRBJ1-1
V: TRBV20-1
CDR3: CSARREVEAFF

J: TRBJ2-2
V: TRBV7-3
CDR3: CASSLTSGDTGELFF

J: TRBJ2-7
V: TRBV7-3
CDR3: CASSLRGGQSYEQYF

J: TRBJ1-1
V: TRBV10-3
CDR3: CAISESQTGGITEAFF

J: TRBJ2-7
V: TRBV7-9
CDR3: CASSLPGYSYEQYF

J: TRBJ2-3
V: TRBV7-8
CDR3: CASSLGTSGGTHEDTQYF

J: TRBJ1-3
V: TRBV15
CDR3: CATSRDWGRSSGNTIYF

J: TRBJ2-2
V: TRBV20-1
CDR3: CSARVGLAGSVGELFF

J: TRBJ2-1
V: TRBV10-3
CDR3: CAISSSTGTPDNEQFF